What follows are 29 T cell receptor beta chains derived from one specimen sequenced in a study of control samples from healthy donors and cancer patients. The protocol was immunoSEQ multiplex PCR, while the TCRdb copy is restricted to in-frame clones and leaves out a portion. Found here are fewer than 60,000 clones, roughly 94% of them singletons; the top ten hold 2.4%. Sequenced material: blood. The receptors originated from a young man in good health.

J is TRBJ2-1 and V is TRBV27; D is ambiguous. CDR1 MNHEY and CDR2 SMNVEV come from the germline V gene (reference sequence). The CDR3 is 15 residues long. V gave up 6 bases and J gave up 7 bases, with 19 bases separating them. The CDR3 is CASSPPLSGVNEQFF. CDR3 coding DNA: TGTGCCAGCAGCCCCCCGTTGAGTGGTGTTAATGAGCAGTTCTTC.

The CDR3 region has the DNA TGTGCCAGCAGCCACCGCGGGGGCTTTGTTGAGCAGTTCTTC. As protein: CASSHRGGFVEQFF. The chain has TRBV3-1 (or the pseudogene TRBV3-2) and TRBJ2-1; possibly TRBD2 for D (7 bases). Trimming cost V 3 bases and J 9 bases, with 15 bases left between them. CDR1 and CDR2 (germline): LGHDT, YNNKEL (reference sequence). This CDR3 is 14 amino acids long.

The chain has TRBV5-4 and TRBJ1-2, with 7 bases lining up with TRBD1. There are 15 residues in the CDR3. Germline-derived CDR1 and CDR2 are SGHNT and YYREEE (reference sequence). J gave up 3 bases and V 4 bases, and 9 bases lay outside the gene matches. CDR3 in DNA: TGTGCCAGCAGCCCTCGACAGGGTGGGGACTATGGCTACACCTTC. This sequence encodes CASSPRQGGDYGYTF.

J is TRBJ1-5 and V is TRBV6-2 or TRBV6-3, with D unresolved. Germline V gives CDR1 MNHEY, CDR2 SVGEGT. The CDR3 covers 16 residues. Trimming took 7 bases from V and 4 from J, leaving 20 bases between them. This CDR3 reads CASTPTAGKGNQPQHF. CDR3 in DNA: TGTGCCAGCACCCCGACGGCGGGAAAAGGGAATCAGCCCCAGCATTTT.

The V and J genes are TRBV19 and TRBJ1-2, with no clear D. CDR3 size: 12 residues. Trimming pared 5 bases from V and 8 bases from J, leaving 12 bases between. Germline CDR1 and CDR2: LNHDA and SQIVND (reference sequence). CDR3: CASSWPGMGYTF. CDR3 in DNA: TGTGCCAGTAGTTGGCCAGGAATGGGCTACACCTTC.

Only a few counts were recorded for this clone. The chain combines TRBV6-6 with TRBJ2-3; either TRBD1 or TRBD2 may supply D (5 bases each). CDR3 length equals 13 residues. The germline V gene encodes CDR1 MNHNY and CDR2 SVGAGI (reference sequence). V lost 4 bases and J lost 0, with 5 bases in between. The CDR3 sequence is CASSWDSTDTQYF. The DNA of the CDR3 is TGTGCCAGCAGTTGGGACAGCACAGATACGCAGTATTTT.

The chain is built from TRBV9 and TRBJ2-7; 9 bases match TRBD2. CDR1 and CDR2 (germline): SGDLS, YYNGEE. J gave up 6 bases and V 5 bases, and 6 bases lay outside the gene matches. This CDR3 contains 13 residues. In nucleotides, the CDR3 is TGTGCCAGCAGTGCCGGGACTAGCACCGAGCAGTACTTC. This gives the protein CASSAGTSTEQYF. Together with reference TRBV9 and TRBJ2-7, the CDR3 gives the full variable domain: DSGVTQTPKHLITATGQRVTLRCSPRSGDLSVYWYQQSLDQGLQFLIQYYNGEERAKGNILERFSAQQFPDLHSELNLSSLELGDSALYFCASSAGTSTEQYFGPGTRLTVT.

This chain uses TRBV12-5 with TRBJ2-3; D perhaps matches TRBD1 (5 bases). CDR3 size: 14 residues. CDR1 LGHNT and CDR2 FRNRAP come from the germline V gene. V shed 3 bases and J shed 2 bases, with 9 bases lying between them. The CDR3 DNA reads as TGTGCTAGTGGTTTAGGCAGGGTCACAGATACGCAGTATTTT. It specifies CASGLGRVTDTQYF.

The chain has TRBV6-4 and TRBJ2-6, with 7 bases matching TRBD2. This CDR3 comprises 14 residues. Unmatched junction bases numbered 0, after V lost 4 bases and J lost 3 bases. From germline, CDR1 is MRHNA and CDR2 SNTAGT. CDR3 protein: CASSGTSGANVLTF. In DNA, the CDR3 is TGTGCCAGCAGTGGGACTAGTGGGGCCAACGTCCTGACTTTC.

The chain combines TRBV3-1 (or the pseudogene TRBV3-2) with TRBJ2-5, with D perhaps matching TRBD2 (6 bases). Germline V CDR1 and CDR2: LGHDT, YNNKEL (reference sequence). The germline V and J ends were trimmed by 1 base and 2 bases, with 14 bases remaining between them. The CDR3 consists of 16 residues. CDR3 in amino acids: CASSQVASVEQETQYF. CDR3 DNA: TGTGCCAGCAGCCAAGTGGCTAGCGTTGAACAAGAGACCCAGTACTTC.

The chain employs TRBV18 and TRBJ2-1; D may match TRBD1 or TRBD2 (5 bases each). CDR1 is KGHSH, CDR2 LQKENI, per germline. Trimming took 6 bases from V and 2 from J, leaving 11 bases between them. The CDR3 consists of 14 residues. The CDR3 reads CASSTGAAYNEQFF. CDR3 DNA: TGTGCCAGCTCTACCGGGGCTGCCTACAATGAGCAGTTCTTC.

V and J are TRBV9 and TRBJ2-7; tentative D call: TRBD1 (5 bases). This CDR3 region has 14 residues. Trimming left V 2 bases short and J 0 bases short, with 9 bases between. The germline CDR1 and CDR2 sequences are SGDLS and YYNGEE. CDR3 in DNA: TGTGCCAGCAGCGTTCCCAGGGACTCCTACGAGCAGTACTTC. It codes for CASSVPRDSYEQYF.

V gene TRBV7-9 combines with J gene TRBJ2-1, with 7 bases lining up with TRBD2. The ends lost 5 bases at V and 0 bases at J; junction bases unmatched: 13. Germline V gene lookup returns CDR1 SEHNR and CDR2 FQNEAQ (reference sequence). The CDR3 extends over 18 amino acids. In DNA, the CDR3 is TGTGCCAGCAGCGCTATTCCACTAGCGAATAGCTCCTACAATGAGCAGTTCTTC. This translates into CASSAIPLANSSYNEQFF.

In DNA form, the CDR3 reads TGTGCCAGCAGTGCCCCCGGGACTGGCTATGGCTACACCTTC. Amino acids: CASSAPGTGYGYTF. The chain carries TRBV28 and TRBJ1-2; TRBD1 is a possible D gene (5 bases). The CDR3 has 14 residues. Germline V lookup: CDR1 MDHEN, CDR2 SYDVKM. Trimming pared 5 bases from V and 4 bases from J, leaving 14 bases between.

CDR3 DNA: TGTGCCATCAGCCGCATGAAGTCCTACGAGCAGTACTTC. It codes for CAISRMKSYEQYF. The chain carries TRBV10-3 and TRBJ2-7; D is ambiguous. Germline loops: CDR1 ENHRY, CDR2 SYGVKD. Deletions cut 6 bases from V and 1 base from J, with 10 bases between. The length of the CDR3 is 13 residues.

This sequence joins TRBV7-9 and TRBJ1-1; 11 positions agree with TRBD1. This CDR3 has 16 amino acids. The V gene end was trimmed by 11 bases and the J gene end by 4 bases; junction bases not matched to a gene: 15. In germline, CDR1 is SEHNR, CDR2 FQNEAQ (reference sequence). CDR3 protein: CAQQHVPGQGGTEAFF. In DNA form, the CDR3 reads TGTGCCCAGCAGCATGTTCCGGGACAGGGGGGCACTGAAGCTTTCTTT.

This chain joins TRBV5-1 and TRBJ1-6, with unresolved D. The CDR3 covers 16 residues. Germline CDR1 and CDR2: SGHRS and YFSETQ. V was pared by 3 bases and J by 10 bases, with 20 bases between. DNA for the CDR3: TGCGCCAGCAGCTCACGAATCCAGAACCCGGGCTCACCCCTCCACTTT. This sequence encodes CASSSRIQNPGSPLHF.

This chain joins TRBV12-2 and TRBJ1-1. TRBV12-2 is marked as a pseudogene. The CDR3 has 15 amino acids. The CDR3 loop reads CASRLVVGEATEAFF. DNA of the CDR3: TGTGCAAGTCGCTTAGTAGTCGGTGAGGCCACTGAAGCTTTCTTT.

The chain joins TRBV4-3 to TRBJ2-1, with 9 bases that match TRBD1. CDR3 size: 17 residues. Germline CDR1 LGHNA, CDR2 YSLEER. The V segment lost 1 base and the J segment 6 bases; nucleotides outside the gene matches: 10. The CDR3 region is CASSQVARGTGPNEQFF. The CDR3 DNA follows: TGCGCCAGCAGCCAAGTTGCCCGTGGGACAGGGCCCAATGAGCAGTTCTTC.

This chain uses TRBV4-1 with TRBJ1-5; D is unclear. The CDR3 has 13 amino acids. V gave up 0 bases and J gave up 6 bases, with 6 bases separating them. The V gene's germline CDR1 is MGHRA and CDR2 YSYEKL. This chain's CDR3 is CASSQDWSQPQHF. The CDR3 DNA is TGCGCCAGCAGCCAAGATTGGAGTCAGCCCCAGCATTTT.

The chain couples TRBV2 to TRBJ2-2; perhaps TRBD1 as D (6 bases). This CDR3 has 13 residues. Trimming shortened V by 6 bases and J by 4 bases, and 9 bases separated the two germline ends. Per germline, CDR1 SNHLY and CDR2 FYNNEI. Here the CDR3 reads CASRDRLTGELFF. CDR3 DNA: TGTGCCAGCAGGGACAGACTCACCGGGGAGCTGTTTTTT. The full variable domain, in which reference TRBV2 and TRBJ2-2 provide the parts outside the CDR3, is EPEVTQTPSHQVTQMGQEVILRCVPISNHLYFYWYRQILGQKVEFLVSFYNNEISEKSEIFDDQFSVERPDGSNFTLKIRSTKLEDSAMYFCASRDRLTGELFFGEGSRLTVL.

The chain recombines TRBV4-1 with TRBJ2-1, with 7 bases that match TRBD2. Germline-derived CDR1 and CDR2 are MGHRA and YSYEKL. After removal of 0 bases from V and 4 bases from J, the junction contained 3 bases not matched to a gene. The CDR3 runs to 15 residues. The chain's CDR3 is CASSQETSEYNEQFF. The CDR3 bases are TGCGCCAGCAGCCAAGAAACTAGCGAATACAATGAGCAGTTCTTC.

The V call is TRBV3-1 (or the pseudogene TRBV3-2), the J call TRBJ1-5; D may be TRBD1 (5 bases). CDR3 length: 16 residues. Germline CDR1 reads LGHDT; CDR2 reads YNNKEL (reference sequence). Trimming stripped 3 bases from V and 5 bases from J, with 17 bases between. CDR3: CASSHNTTGGDQPQHF. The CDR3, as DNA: TGTGCCAGCAGCCATAATACTACGGGGGGTGATCAGCCCCAGCATTTT.

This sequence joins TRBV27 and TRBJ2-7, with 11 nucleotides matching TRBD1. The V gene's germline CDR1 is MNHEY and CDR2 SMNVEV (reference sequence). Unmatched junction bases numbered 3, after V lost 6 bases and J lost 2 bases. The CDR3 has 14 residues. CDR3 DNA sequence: TGTGCCAGCAGGGGGACAGGGGGAGCCTACGAGCAGTACTTC. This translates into CASRGTGGAYEQYF.

Written as DNA, the CDR3 is TGTGCCAGCAGCGGAACAGGGTTAGGGTACAATGAGCAGTTCTTC. It codes for CASSGTGLGYNEQFF. V and J are TRBV5-6 and TRBJ2-1, with a tentative D call TRBD1 (6 bases). This CDR3 has 15 residues. From germline, CDR1 is SGHDT and CDR2 YYEEEE. The V end lost 4 bases, the J end lost 4 bases, and 15 bases lay between the germline ends.

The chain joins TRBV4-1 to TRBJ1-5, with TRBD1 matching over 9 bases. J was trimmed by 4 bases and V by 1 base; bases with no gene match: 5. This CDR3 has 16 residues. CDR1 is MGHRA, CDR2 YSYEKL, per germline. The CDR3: CASSQGTGTGNQPQHF. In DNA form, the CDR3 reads TGCGCCAGCAGCCAAGGGACCGGGACAGGGAATCAGCCCCAGCATTTT.

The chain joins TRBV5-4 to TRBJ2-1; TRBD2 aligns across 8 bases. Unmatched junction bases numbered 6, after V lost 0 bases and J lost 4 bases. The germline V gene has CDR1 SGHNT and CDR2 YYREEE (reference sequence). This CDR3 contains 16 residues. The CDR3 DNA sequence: TGTGCCAGCAGCTTGGGCGGGGCTAGCGGGTACAATGAGCAGTTCTTC. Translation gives CASSLGGASGYNEQFF.

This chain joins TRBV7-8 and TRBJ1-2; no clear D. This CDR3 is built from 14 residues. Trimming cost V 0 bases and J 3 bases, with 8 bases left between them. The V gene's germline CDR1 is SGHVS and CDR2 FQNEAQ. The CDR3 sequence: CASSLARGDYGYTF. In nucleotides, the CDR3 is TGTGCCAGCAGCTTAGCGCGCGGGGACTATGGCTACACCTTC.

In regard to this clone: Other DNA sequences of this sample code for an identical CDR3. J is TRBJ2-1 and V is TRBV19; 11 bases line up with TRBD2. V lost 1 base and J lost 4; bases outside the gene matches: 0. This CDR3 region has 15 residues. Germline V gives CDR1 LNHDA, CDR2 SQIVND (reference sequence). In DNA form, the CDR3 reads TGTGCCAGTAGTATAGGACTAGCGGGGTACAATGAGCAGTTCTTC. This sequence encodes CASSIGLAGYNEQFF.